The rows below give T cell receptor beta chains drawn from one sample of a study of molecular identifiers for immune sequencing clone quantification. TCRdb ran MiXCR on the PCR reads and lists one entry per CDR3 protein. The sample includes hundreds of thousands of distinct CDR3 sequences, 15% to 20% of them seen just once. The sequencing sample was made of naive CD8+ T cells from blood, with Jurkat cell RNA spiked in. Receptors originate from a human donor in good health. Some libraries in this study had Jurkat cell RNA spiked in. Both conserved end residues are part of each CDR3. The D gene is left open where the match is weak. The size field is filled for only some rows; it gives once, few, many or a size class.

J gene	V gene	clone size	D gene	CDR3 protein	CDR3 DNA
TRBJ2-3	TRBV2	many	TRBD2	CASSVSTSGDVPNRYTDTQYF	TGTGCCAGCAGTGTATCGACTAGCGGGGACGTTCCTAATAGATACACAGATACGCAGTATTTT
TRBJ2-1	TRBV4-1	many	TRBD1	CASRTGFNEQFF	TGCGCCAGCAGGACAGGGTTCAATGAGCAGTTCTTC
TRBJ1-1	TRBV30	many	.	CAWNDRLNTEAFF	TGTGCCTGGAATGACAGGTTGAACACTGAAGCTTTCTTT
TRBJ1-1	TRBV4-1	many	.	CASSQKADSEAFF	TGCGCCAGCAGCCAAAAGGCGGACAGTGAAGCTTTCTTT
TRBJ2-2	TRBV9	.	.	CASSVAAGFTGELFF	TGTGCCAGCAGCGTAGCGGCAGGGTTTACCGGGGAGCTGTTTTTT
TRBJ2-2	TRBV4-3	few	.	CASSQGRYGELFF	TGCGCCAGCAGCCAAGGCCGGTACGGGGAGCTGTTTTTT
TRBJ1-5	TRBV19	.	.	CASSIGGGIDQPQHF	TGTGCCAGTAGTATAGGGGGGGGTATCGATCAGCCCCAGCATTTT
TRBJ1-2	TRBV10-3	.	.	CAISESPGRLGYTF	TGTGCCATCAGTGAGTCGCCGGGGAGACTTGGCTACACCTTC
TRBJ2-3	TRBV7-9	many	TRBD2	CASSLGGGETDTQYF	TGTGCCAGCAGCTTAGGTGGGGGGGAGACAGATACGCAGTATTTT
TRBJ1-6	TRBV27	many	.	CASSLQLDSPLHF	TGTGCCAGCAGTTTACAGCTTGATTCACCCCTCCACTTT
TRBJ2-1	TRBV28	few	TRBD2	CVSSWIRFGTSSKQDSSYNEQFF	TGTGTCAGCAGTTGGATTCGGTTCGGGACTAGCTCGAAACAAGACAGCTCCTACAATGAGCAGTTCTTC
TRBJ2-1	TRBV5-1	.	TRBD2	CASTRPGLAGGISEQFF	TGCGCCAGCACTCGACCGGGACTAGCGGGAGGAATTTCTGAGCAGTTCTTC
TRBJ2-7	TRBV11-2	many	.	CASSSGSMGLYEQYF	TGTGCCAGCAGCTCCGGGTCTATGGGGCTCTACGAGCAGTACTTC
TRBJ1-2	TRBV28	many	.	CASENRENYGYTF	TGTGCCAGCGAAAACAGGGAGAACTATGGCTACACCTTC
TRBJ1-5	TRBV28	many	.	CASFTGYPAKGNQPQHF	TGTGCCAGCTTCACAGGGTATCCGGCGAAGGGCAATCAGCCCCAGCATTTT
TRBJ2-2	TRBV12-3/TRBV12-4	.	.	CASSLSSERNTGELFF	TGTGCCAGCAGTTTGTCAAGTGAGCGGAACACCGGGGAGCTGTTTTTT
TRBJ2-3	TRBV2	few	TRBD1	CASTVQGASTDTQYF	TGTGCCAGCACCGTCCAGGGGGCTAGCACAGATACGCAGTATTTT
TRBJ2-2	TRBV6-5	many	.	CASRGSVTGGLFF	TGTGCCAGCAGAGGGTCAGTTACCGGAGGGCTGTTTTTT
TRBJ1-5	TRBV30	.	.	CAWSVAGWNTQPQHF	TGTGCCTGGAGTGTCGCGGGGTGGAACACTCAGCCCCAGCATTTT
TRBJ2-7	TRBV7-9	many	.	CASSLFSGLLF	TGTGCCAGCAGCTTATTCAGCGGACTACTCTTT
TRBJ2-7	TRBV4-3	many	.	CASSQEFQGAYEQYF	TGCGCCAGCAGCCAAGAATTCCAGGGCGCCTACGAGCAGTACTTC
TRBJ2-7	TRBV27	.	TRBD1	CASSFFQGANEQYF	TGTGCCAGCAGTTTTTTTCAGGGGGCCAACGAGCAGTACTTC
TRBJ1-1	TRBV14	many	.	CASSQGHRELNTEAFF	TGTGCCAGCAGCCAAGGCCACAGGGAACTGAACACTGAAGCTTTCTTT
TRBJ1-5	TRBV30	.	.	CAWAGQTNQPQHF	TGTGCCTGGGCTGGACAGACGAATCAGCCCCAGCATTTT
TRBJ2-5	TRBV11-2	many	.	CASSHPGPPETQYF	TGTGCCAGCAGCCATCCGGGCCCCCCGGAGACCCAGTACTTC
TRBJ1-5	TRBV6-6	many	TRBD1	CASSYSSRGQSNQPQHF	TGTGCCAGCAGTTACTCGAGTAGGGGACAGAGCAATCAGCCCCAGCATTTT
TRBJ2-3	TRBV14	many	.	CASSVVGAPDTQYF	TGTGCCAGCAGCGTTGTGGGGGCCCCAGATACGCAGTATTTT
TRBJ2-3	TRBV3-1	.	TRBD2	CASSQVSAGGGTDTQYF	TGTGCCAGCAGCCAAGTATCAGCGGGAGGGGGAACAGATACGCAGTATTTT
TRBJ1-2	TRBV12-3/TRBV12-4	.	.	CASGSSGAGYGYTF	TGTGCCAGCGGTTCTAGTGGGGCTGGCTATGGCTACACCTTC
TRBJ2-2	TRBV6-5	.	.	CALKGSAGDLFF	TGTGCCCTTAAGGGGTCGGCCGGGGACCTGTTTTTT
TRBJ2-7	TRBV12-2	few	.	CASRLVGMGHHYEQYF	TGTGCAAGTCGCTTAGTAGGTATGGGACATCACTACGAGCAGTACTTC
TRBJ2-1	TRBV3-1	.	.	CASSQGSSAYNEQFF	TGTGCCAGCAGCCAAGGATCTAGCGCCTACAATGAGCAGTTCTTC
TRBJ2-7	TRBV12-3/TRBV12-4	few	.	CASSSLPVTSSYEQYF	TGTGCCAGCAGTTCCCTACCCGTGACTAGTTCCTACGAGCAGTACTTC
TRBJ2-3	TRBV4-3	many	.	CASSQDLRGGADTQYF	TGCGCCAGCAGCCAAGATCTGAGGGGGGGGGCAGATACGCAGTATTTT
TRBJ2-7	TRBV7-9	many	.	CASSLGRGEQYF	TGTGCCAGCAGTTTAGGCCGGGGCGAGCAGTACTTC
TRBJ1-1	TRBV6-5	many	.	CASSSGWTEAFF	TGTGCCAGCAGTTCGGGGTGGACTGAAGCTTTCTTT
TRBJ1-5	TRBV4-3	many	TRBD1	CASSQDHDRGANQPQHF	TGCGCCAGCAGCCAAGACCATGACAGGGGCGCAAATCAGCCCCAGCATTTT
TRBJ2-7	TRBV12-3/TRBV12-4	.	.	CASRGSTVEQYF	TGTGCCAGCAGGGGTTCGACCGTCGAGCAGTACTTC
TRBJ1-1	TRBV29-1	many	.	CSVPGQLNTEAFF	TGCAGCGTTCCCGGACAGCTGAACACTGAAGCTTTCTTT
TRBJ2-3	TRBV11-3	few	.	CASSFGRDLSDTQYF	TGTGCCAGCAGCTTCGGTCGGGACTTATCAGATACGCAGTATTTT
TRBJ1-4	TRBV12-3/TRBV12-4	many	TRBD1	CASSPGQGATNEKLFF	TGTGCCAGCAGTCCAGGACAGGGGGCAACTAATGAAAAACTGTTTTTT
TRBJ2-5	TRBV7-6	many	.	CASSLPSEEETQYF	TGTGCCAGCAGCCTACCAAGCGAAGAAGAGACCCAGTACTTC
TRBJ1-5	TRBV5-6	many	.	CASSTNTQPQHF	TGTGCCAGCAGCACTAATACTCAGCCCCAGCATTTT